One T cell receptor (beta chain) is described in this entry. No antigen is known for it. The study separated CD4+ cells into CD45RA+ naive and CD45RA-negative memory subsets. Trimming left V 4 bases short and J 3 bases short, with 10 bases between. CDR1 is SGHDN and CDR2 is FVKESK in the germline V gene. The CDR3 sequence is 13 residues long. These data are taken from a study of shared clonotypes between healthy human individuals. Study background: Three plates were used per donor for CD4 naive, three for CD4 memory, two for CD8 naive and one for CD8 memory.

Study-wide results and caveats: Sequencing of the sorted subsets was shown by rarefaction to be incomplete despite large depth. All-four-donor shared clonotypes had higher generation probabilities than non-shared clonotypes did.

TCRdb keeps only in-frame clones here, not all; method: immunoSEQ multiplex PCR. The data hold 700,000 or so clones, with 55% to 75% observed a single time. The receptor was derived from a woman in her 30s in good health. The J gene is TRBJ2-7, the V gene TRBV14; the D is unclear. Source material: memory CD4+ T cells sorted from blood. The subset is: CD45RA-negative fraction. In DNA, the CDR3 is TGTGCCAGCAGCCCCCAGAATGTCTACGAGCAGTACTTC. This sequence encodes CASSPQNVYEQYF. The full variable domain, with the rest looked up from reference TRBV14 and TRBJ2-7, is EAGVTQFPSHSVIEKGQTVTLRCDPISGHDNLYWYRRVMGKEIKFLLHFVKESKQDESGMPNNRFLAERTGGTYSTLKVQPAELEDSGVYFCASSPQNVYEQYFGPGTRLTVT.